This TCR beta chain came from a study of T cell responses to AZD1222 COVID-19 vaccine. Study information: Second doses at about 4 or about 12 weeks were pooled.

Sequencing was performed with immunoSEQ multiplex PCR; in TCRdb, only in-frame clones are kept and a portion is missing. The data contain tens of thousands of clones, around nine tenths of them singletons. Germline CDR1 reads SGHVS; CDR2 reads FNYEAQ. V lost 1 base and J lost 1, with 14 bases in between. CDR3 length equals 17 residues. The rearrangement joins TRBV7-6 to TRBJ1-5; D not resolved. Sequencing was performed on peripheral blood, taken on day 0 of AZD1222 vaccination. The clonotype originates from an adult in good health. CDR3 region: CASSLESFYPSNQPQHF. DNA of the CDR3: TGTGCCAGCAGCTTAGAGTCGTTTTATCCAAGCAATCAGCCCCAGCATTTT.